A single sample is the source of the 20 T cell receptor beta chains below, sequenced in a study of blood T cell repertoires in COVID-19. TCRdb's copy holds only in-frame clones and misses some; the assay was immunoSEQ multiplex PCR. The table shows more than 200,000 clones, with about nine tenths occurring only once. The sample taken for sequencing was PBMCs or T cells enriched from blood (not recorded which). The receptors shown here come from a young woman with acute COVID-19.

J is TRBJ1-3 and V is TRBV6-5; TRBD1 is a possible D gene (6 bases). Germline V gene data show CDR1 as MNHEY and CDR2 as SVGAGI. Deletions cut 6 bases from V and 2 bases from J, with 11 bases between. The CDR3 runs to 14 residues. Written as DNA, the CDR3 is TGTGCCAGCAGAGGGGGGGGAACTGGAAACACCATATATTTT. It codes for CASRGGGTGNTIYF.

The chain links TRBV7-9 to TRBJ2-1, with 14 bases identical to TRBD2. Losses at the gene ends were 5 bases for V and 7 bases for J; bases not matched to a gene: 10. Germline V gives CDR1 SEHNR, CDR2 FQNEAQ (reference sequence). There are 17 residues in the CDR3. The CDR3: CASSRPGLAGGGNEQFF. The CDR3 region has the DNA TGTGCCAGCAGCCGACCTGGACTAGCGGGAGGAGGTAATGAGCAGTTCTTC.

This clone has only one observation. This chain links TRBV27 with TRBJ1-6; weak D call: TRBD1 (5 bases). The germline CDR1 and CDR2 sequences are MNHEY and SMNVEV (reference sequence). Trimming left V 6 bases short and J 7 bases short, with 19 bases between. The CDR3 is made up of 16 amino acids. The CDR3 nucleotides read TGTGCCAGCAGCAAACGGGGGGTCGTCGGGAATTCACCCCTCCACTTT. Protein product: CASSKRGVVGNSPLHF.

This chain connects TRBV3-1 (or the pseudogene TRBV3-2) to TRBJ1-2; 7 nucleotides align to TRBD1. Trimming cost V 6 bases and J 5 bases; bases outside gene matches: 3. CDR3 length equals 12 residues. Germline CDR1 is LGHDT and CDR2 is YNNKEL (reference sequence). The CDR3: CASSSTGYGYTF. The CDR3 DNA follows: TGTGCCAGCAGTTCGACAGGGTATGGCTACACCTTC.

Of note for this clone: Other DNA sequences in this specimen translate into the identical CDR3. The chain recombines TRBV2 with TRBJ1-4; the match to TRBD1 covers 7 bases. This CDR3 is built from 15 residues. Trimming removed 4 bases from V and 0 bases from J; junction bases left unmatched: 2. Germline CDR1 SNHLY, CDR2 FYNNEI. The CDR3 coding sequence is TGTGCCAGCAGTGGACAGGGAGCAACTAATGAAAAACTGTTTTTT. Encoded protein: CASSGQGATNEKLFF.

The chain has TRBV28 and TRBJ1-2; maybe TRBD1 (6 bases). Trimming left V 6 bases short and J 5 bases short, with 16 bases between. The CDR3 sequence is 14 residues long. Germline CDR1 MDHEN, CDR2 SYDVKM. The CDR3 here is CASRRAGDQYGYTF. The CDR3 DNA follows: TGTGCCAGCAGGAGGGCAGGGGACCAATATGGCTACACCTTC.

The chain links TRBV18 to TRBJ2-5; D is undetermined. The CDR3 is made up of 11 amino acids. In germline, CDR1 is KGHSH, CDR2 LQKENI. The CDR3 nucleotides are TGTGCTTCTGCTAACCAAGAGACCCAGTACTTC. Translating it yields CASANQETQYF.

The chain joins TRBV5-1 to TRBJ2-1; 8 nucleotides match TRBD1. J was trimmed by 7 bases and V by 4 bases; bases with no gene match: 13. This CDR3 region has 16 residues. Germline assignment: CDR1 SGHRS and CDR2 YFSETQ. Written as DNA, the CDR3 is TGCGCCAGCAGCACGGACAGGGAATGGGTTGTGAATGAGCAGTTCTTC. This encodes CASSTDREWVVNEQFF.

This clone has just a few counts. In nucleotides, the CDR3 is TGTGCCAGCAGCTTGTGGGGCGACTCTGGAAACACCATATATTTT. This codes for CASSLWGDSGNTIYF. The chain has TRBV11-1 and TRBJ1-3; D might be TRBD1 (5 bases). Per germline, CDR1 SGHAT and CDR2 FQDESV (reference sequence). Deletions cut 3 bases from V and 0 bases from J, with 9 bases between. The CDR3 extends over 15 amino acids.

The rearrangement links TRBV5-6 to TRBJ2-7, with 7 bases that match TRBD2. From germline, CDR1 is SGHDT and CDR2 YYEEEE. This CDR3 is built from 15 residues. The J segment lost 5 bases and the V segment lost 5 bases, leaving 13 bases of the junction unmatched. Here the CDR3 reads CASRIGGGRMDEQYF. CDR3 sequence (DNA): TGTGCCAGCAGAATAGGCGGCGGGAGAATGGACGAGCAGTACTTC.

V usage is TRBV27 and J usage is TRBJ2-1, with 7 bases identical to TRBD1. The germline gives CDR1 MNHEY, CDR2 SMNVEV (reference sequence). The CDR3 sequence is 16 residues long. Trimming cost V 7 bases and J 0 bases; bases outside gene matches: 9. The CDR3 DNA follows: TGTGCCAGCACCCCCTCGGGACAGCGCTCCTACAATGAGCAGTTCTTC. Translating gives CASTPSGQRSYNEQFF.

The chain employs TRBV21-1 and TRBJ2-7; TRBD2 reflects the table's D call only, with no check against the DNA. TRBV21-1 is deemed a pseudogene. CDR3 length: 15 amino acids. The DNA for the CDR3 is TGTGCCAGCAGCAAAGAGGGGGGAGGGACCTACGAGCAGTACTTC. Protein: CASSKEGGGTYEQYF.

The chain has TRBV19 and TRBJ1-2; the match to TRBD1 covers 10 bases. The J segment lost 3 bases and the V segment lost 4 bases, leaving 11 bases of the junction unmatched. CDR3 size: 17 residues. Per germline, CDR1 LNHDA and CDR2 SQIVND (reference sequence). The CDR3 region has the DNA TGTGCCAGTAGTACCCACGGGACAGGGGAGCTCTACTATGGCTACACCTTC. This encodes CASSTHGTGELYYGYTF.

This clone was seen only a few times. The rearrangement uses TRBV7-3 and TRBJ2-7; 11 bases line up with TRBD2. From germline, CDR1 is SGHTA and CDR2 FQGTGA. Germline trimming cut 5 bases from V and 6 bases from J; bases unmatched to any gene: 3. The CDR3 loop spans 13 amino acids. CDR3 nucleotides: TGTGCCAGCAGCCCCCTAGCGGGAGGCGAGCAGTACTTC. Protein sequence: CASSPLAGGEQYF.

V gene TRBV7-2 combines with J gene TRBJ2-5; tentative D call: TRBD1 (6 bases). Trimming shortened V by 6 bases and J by 7 bases, and 15 bases separated the two germline ends. This CDR3 comprises 13 residues. Germline V gene sequence: CDR1 SGHTA, CDR2 FQGNSA. The CDR3 DNA follows: TGTGCCAGCAGTAACCAGGGGCTAGGGACCCAGTACTTC. It specifies CASSNQGLGTQYF. Using reference TRBV7-2 and TRBJ2-5 for the parts outside the CDR3, the full variable domain is GAGVSQSPSNKVTEKGKDVELRCDPISGHTALYWYRQSLGQGLEFLIYFQGNSAPDKSGLPSDRFSAERTGGSVSTLTIQRTQQEDSAVYLCASSNQGLGTQYFGPGTRLLVL.

This clone came up once. The genes are TRBV29-1 and TRBJ1-1, with 7 bases fitting TRBD1. V was pared by 6 bases and J by 1 base, with 8 bases of the junction left unmatched. Germline V CDR1 and CDR2: SQVTM, ANQGSEA. The CDR3 extends over 14 amino acids. The CDR3 region has the DNA TGCAGCGTCGCTACCGGGACAGCGAACACTGAAGCTTTCTTT. Its protein product is CSVATGTANTEAFF.

The rearrangement links TRBV2 to TRBJ1-5; possibly TRBD1 for D (5 bases). This CDR3 is built from 13 residues. Trimming shortened V by 6 bases and J by 6 bases, and 12 bases separated the two germline ends. CDR1 and CDR2 from the germline V gene are SNHLY and FYNNEI. The CDR3: CASRMTVTQPQHF. Written as DNA, the CDR3 is TGTGCCAGCAGGATGACAGTAACTCAGCCCCAGCATTTT.

V and J are TRBV4-1 and TRBJ2-1, with TRBD2 matching 12 bases. This CDR3 is built from 16 residues. Germline-derived CDR1 and CDR2 are MGHRA and YSYEKL. With V trimmed by 0 bases and J by 9 bases, 6 bases remained unmatched. Here the CDR3 DNA reads TGCGCCAGCAGCCAAGATCCTAGCGGGAGGGCATCTGAGCAGTTCTTC. This codes for CASSQDPSGRASEQFF.

V and J are TRBV28 and TRBJ1-5; TRBD1 agrees at 7 bases. Germline V CDR1 and CDR2: MDHEN, SYDVKM. V lost 3 bases and J lost 3; bases outside the gene matches: 8. The CDR3 runs 16 residues. CDR3 nucleotide sequence: TGTGCCAGCAGTTTTCAGACAGGGTCGGCCAATCAGCCCCAGCATTTT. Translation gives CASSFQTGSANQPQHF.

J is TRBJ2-5 and V is TRBV7-9; the match to TRBD2 covers 10 bases. CDR3 size: 15 residues. CDR1 and CDR2 from the germline V gene are SEHNR and FQNEAQ (reference sequence). V was pared by 5 bases and J by 2 bases, with 5 bases of the junction left unmatched. This chain's CDR3 is CASSVGTSEQETQYF. CDR3 DNA: TGTGCCAGCAGCGTTGGGACTAGCGAACAAGAGACCCAGTACTTC.